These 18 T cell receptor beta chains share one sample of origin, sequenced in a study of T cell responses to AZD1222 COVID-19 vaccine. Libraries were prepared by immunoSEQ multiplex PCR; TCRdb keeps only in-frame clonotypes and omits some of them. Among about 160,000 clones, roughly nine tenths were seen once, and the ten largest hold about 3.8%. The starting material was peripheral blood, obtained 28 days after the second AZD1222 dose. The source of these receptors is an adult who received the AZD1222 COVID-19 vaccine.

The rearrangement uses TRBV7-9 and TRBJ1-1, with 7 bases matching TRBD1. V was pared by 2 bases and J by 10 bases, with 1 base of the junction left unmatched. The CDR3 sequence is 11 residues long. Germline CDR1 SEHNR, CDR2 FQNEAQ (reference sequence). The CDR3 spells CASSLNRGAFF. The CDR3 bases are TGTGCCAGCAGCTTAAACAGGGGAGCTTTCTTT.

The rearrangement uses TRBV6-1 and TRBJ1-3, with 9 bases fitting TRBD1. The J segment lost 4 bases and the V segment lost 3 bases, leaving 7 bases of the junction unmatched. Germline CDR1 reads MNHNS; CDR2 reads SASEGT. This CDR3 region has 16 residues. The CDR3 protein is CASSDQGQGTGNTIYF. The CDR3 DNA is TGTGCCAGCAGTGACCAGGGACAGGGCACCGGAAACACCATATATTTT.

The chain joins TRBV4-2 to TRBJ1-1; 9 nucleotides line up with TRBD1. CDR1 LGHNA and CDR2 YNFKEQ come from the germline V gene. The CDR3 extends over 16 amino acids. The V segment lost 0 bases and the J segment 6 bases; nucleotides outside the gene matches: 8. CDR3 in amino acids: CASSQDHGQGSAEAFF. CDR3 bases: TGTGCCAGCAGCCAAGATCACGGACAGGGGAGCGCTGAAGCTTTCTTT.

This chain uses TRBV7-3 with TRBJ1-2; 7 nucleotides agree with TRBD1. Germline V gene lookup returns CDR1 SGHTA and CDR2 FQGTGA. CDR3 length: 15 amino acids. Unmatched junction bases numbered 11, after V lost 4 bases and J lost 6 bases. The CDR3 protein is CASSSPGTDSDGYTF. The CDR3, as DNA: TGTGCCAGCAGCTCCCCGGGGACAGACTCCGATGGCTACACCTTC.

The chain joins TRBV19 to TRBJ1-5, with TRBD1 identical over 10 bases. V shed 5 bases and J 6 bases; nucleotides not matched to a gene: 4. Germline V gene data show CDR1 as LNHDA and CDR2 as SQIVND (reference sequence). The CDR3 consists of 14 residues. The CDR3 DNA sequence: TGTGCCAGTAGTCCACGGACAGGGGGTCAGCCCCAGCATTTT. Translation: CASSPRTGGQPQHF. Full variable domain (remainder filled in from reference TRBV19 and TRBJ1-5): DGGITQSPKYLFRKEGQNVTLSCEQNLNHDAMYWYRQDPGQGLRLIYYSQIVNDFQKGDIAEGYSVSREKKESFPLTVTSAQKNPTAFYLCASSPRTGGQPQHFGDGTRLSIL.

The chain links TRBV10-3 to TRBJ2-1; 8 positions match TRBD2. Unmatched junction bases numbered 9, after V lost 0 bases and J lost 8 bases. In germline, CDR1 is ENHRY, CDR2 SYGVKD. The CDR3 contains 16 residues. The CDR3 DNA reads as TGTGCCATCAGTGAGTCCGGAAGCGGGAGTTTGGATGAGCAGTTCTTC. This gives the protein CAISESGSGSLDEQFF.

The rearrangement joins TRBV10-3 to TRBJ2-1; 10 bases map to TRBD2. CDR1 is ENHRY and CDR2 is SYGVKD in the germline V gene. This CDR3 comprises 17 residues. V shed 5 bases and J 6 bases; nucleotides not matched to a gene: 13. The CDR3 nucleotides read TGTGCCATCAGTCGTCTAGCGGGAGTTTTACCTTCCAATGAGCAGTTCTTC. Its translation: CAISRLAGVLPSNEQFF.

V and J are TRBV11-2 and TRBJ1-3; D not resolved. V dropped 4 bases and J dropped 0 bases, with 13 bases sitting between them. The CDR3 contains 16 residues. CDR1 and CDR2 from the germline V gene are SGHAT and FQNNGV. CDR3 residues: CASSSPRRGSGNTIYF. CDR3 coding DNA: TGTGCCAGCAGCTCCCCCCGCCGAGGCTCTGGAAACACCATATATTTT.

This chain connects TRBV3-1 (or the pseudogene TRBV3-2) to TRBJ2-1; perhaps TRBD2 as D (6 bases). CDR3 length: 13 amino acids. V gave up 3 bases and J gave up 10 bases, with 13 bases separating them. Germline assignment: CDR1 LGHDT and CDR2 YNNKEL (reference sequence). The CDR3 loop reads CASSQSTRGEQFF. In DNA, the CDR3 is TGTGCCAGCAGCCAGTCGACTAGAGGCGAGCAGTTCTTC.

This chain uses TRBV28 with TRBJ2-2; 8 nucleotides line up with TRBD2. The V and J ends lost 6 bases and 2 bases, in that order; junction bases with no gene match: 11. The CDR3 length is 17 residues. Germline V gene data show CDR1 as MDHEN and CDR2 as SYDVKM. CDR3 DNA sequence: TGTGCCAGCAGAGACCCAGGCACTAGCGGAAACACCGGGGAGCTGTTTTTT. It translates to CASRDPGTSGNTGELFF.

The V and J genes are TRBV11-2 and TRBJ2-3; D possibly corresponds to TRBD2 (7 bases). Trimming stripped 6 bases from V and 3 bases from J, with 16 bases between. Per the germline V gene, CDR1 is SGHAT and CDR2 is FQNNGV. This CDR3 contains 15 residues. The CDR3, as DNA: TGTGCCAGCAGGGACTGGGGGGGCAGAACAGATACGCAGTATTTT. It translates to CASRDWGGRTDTQYF.

The CDR3 spells CASSEDGGSNSNYGYTF. The DNA for the CDR3 is TGTGCCAGCAGCGAAGACGGGGGGTCGAATTCTAACTATGGCTACACCTTC. The rearrangement uses TRBV6-4 and TRBJ1-2, with D maybe TRBD1 (5 bases). Trimming shortened V by 6 bases and J by 0 bases, and 20 bases separated the two germline ends. CDR1 is MRHNA, CDR2 SNTAGT, per germline. This CDR3 comprises 17 residues.

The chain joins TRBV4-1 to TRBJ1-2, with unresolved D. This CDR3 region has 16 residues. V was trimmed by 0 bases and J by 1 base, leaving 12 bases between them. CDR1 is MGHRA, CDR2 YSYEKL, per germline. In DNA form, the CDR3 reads TGCGCCAGCAGCCAAGAAAAGAGGAACGGTAACTATGGCTACACCTTC. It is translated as CASSQEKRNGNYGYTF.

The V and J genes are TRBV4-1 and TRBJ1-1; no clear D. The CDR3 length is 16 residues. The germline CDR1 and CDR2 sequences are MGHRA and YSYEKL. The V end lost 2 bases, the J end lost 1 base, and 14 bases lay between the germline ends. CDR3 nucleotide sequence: TGCGCCAGCAGCCAAATTGGATCGAGTGCGAACACTGAAGCTTTCTTT. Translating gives CASSQIGSSANTEAFF.

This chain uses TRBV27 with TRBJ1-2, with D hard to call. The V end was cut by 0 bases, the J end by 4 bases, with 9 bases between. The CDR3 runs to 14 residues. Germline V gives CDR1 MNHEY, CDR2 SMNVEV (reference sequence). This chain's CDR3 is CASSLSGIGYGYTF. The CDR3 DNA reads TGTGCCAGCAGTTTATCTGGGATTGGCTATGGCTACACCTTC.

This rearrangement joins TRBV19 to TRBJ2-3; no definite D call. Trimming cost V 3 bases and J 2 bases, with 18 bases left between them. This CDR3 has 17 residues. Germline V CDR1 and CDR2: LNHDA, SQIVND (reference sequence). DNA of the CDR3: TGTGCCAGTAGTATTTTGAAGGAACAAGCCCTCACAGATACGCAGTATTTT. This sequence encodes CASSILKEQALTDTQYF.

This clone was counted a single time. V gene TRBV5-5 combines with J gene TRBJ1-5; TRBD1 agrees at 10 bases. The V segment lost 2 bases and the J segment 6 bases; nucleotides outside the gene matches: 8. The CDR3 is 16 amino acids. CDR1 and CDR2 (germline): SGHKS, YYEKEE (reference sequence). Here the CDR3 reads CASSFRDRGGGQPQHF. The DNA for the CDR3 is TGTGCCAGCAGCTTCCGGGACAGGGGAGGAGGTCAGCCCCAGCATTTT.

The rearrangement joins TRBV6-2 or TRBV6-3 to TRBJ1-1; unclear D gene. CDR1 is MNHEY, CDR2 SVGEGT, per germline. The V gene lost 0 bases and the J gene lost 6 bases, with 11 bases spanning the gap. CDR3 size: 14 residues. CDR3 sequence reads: CASSYSGFSAEAFF. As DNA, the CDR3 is TGTGCCAGCAGTTACTCGGGGTTTTCCGCTGAAGCTTTCTTT.